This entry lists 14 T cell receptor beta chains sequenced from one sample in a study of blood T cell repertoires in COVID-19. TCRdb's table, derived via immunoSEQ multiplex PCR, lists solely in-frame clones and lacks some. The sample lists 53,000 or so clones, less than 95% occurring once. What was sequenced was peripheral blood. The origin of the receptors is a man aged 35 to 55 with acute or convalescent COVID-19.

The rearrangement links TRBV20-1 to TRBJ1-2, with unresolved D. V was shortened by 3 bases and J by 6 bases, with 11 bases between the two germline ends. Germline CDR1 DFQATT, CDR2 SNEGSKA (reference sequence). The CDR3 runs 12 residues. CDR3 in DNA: TGCAGTGCTAGTCGTGGCCAGAATGGCTACACCTTC. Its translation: CSASRGQNGYTF.

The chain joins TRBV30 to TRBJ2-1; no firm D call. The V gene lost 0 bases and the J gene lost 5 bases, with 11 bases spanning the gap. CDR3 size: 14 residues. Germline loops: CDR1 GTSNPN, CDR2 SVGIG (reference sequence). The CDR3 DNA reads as TGTGCCTGGAGTGTCCACCGACTCGACAATGAGCAGTTCTTC. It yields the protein CAWSVHRLDNEQFF.

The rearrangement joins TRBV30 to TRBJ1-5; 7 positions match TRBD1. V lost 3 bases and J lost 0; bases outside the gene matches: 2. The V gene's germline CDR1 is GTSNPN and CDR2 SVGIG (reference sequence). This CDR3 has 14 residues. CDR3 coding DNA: TGTGCCTGGAGGGGGGACAGTAGCAATCAGCCCCAGCATTTT. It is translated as CAWRGDSSNQPQHF.

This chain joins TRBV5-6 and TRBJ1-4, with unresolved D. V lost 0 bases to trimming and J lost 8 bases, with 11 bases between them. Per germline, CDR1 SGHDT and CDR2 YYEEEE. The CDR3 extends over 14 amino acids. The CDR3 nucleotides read TGTGCCAGCAGCTTGGGGAGGGTTGGGGAAAAACTGTTTTTT. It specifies CASSLGRVGEKLFF.

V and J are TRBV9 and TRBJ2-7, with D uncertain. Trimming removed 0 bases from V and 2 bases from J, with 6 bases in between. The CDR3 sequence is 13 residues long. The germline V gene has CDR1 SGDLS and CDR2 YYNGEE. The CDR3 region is CASSVASPYEQYF. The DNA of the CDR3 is TGTGCCAGCAGCGTAGCCTCCCCCTACGAGCAGTACTTC.

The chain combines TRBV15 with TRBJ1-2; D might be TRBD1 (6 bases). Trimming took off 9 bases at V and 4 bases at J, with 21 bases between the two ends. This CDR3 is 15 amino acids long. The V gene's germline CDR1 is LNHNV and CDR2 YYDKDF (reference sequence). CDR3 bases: TGTGCCACACGGAAGGATTTGACAGGACCCTATGGCTACACCTTC. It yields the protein CATRKDLTGPYGYTF.

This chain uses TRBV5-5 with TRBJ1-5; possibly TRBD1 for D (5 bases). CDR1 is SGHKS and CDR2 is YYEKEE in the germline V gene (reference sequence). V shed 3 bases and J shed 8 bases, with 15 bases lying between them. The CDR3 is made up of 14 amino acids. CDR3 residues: CASSWGLIEEPQHF. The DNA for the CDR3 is TGTGCCAGCAGCTGGGGACTTATAGAAGAGCCCCAGCATTTT.

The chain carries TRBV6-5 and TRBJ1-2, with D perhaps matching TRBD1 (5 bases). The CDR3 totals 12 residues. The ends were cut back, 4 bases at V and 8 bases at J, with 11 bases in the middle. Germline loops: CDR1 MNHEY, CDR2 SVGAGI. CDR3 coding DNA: TGTGCCAGCAGTTCAACTCGGGGGGGCTACACCTTC. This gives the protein CASSSTRGGYTF.

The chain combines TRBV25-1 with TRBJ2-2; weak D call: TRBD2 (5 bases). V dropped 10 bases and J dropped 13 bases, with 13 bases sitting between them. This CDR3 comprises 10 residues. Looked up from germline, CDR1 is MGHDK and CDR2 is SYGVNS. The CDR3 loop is CATESRGLFF. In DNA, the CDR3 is TGTGCCACCGAATCCCGGGGGCTGTTTTTT.

In DNA form, the CDR3 reads TGTGCCAGCTCACTTGACAGGGGGTACGAGCAGTACTTC. Its protein is CASSLDRGYEQYF. This chain connects TRBV18 to TRBJ2-7, with 9 bases fitting TRBD1. CDR1 and CDR2 from the germline V gene are KGHSH and LQKENI. J gave up 4 bases and V 4 bases, and 2 bases lay outside the gene matches. The CDR3 spans 13 residues. Full variable domain (outside the CDR3, taken from reference TRBV18 and TRBJ2-7): NAGVMQNPRHLVRRRGQEARLRCSPMKGHSHVYWYRQLPEEGLKFMVYLQKENIIDESGMPKERFSAEFPKEGPSILRIQQVVRGDSAAYFCASSLDRGYEQYFGPGTRLTVT.

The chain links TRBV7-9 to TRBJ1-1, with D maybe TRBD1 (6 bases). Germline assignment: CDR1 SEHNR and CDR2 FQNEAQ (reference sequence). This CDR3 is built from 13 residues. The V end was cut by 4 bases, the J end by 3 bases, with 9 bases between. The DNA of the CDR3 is TGTGCCAGCAGCTCGGGACAATACACTGAAGCTTTCTTT. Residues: CASSSGQYTEAFF.

The DNA for the CDR3 is TGTGCCATCACCTCGGAGGCTAGCGGGACCAATGAGCAGTTCTTC. This codes for CAITSEASGTNEQFF. This chain links TRBV10-3 with TRBJ2-1; TRBD2 agrees at 9 bases. The CDR3 loop spans 15 amino acids. J was trimmed by 6 bases and V by 7 bases; bases with no gene match: 10. The V gene's germline CDR1 is ENHRY and CDR2 SYGVKD.

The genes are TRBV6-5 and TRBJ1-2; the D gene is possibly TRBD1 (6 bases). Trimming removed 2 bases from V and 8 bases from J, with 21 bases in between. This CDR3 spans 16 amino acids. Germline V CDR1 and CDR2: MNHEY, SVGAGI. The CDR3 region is CASSYISGQTDQGYTF. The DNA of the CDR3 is TGTGCCAGCAGTTACATCTCGGGACAAACGGATCAAGGCTACACCTTC.

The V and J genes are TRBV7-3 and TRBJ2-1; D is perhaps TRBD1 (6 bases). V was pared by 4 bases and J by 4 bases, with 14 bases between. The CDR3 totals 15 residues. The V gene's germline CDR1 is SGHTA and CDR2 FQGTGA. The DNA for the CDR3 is TGTGCCAGCAGCTCGGACAGTTACGGGTACAATGAGCAGTTCTTC. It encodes CASSSDSYGYNEQFF.